A selection of T cell receptor beta chains follows, all from one sample in a study of blood T cell repertoires in COVID-19. TCRdb's table, derived via immunoSEQ multiplex PCR, lists solely in-frame clones and lacks some. The sample shows 88,000 or so clones, 70% to 80% of them seen only once. The specimen was peripheral blood. The receptors originated from a human donor in a cohort sampled during active COVID-19. Each CDR3 is given with its conserved first and last residue. Fields, in order: J gene, D gene, V gene, clone size, CDR3 protein, CDR3 DNA. The D gene is left open where the match is weak. Clone size is given for some rows only: seen once, a few or many times, or a class if the clone is expanded.

TRBJ2-3 NA TRBV5-1 once CASSQNRRSTDTQYF TGCGCCAGCAGCCAAAACAGGCGTAGCACAGATACGCAGTATTTT
TRBJ2-2 NA TRBV25-1 NA CASSESTGLLPGELFF TGTGCCAGCAGTGAATCGACAGGCCTCTTACCCGGGGAGCTGTTTTTT
TRBJ2-3 TRBD2 TRBV19 NA CASSASGRATDTQYF TGTGCCAGTAGTGCGAGCGGGAGGGCCACAGATACGCAGTATTTT
TRBJ2-7 NA TRBV9 few CASSVDPVSYEQYF TGTGCCAGCAGCGTAGATCCAGTCTCCTACGAGCAGTACTTC
TRBJ2-2 TRBD1 TRBV28 few CASSFPGQGNTGELFF TGTGCCAGCAGTTTTCCCGGACAGGGGAACACCGGGGAGCTGTTTTTT
TRBJ1-3 TRBD1 TRBV5-4 NA CASSAPGQGGNTIYF TGTGCCAGCAGCGCCCCGGGACAGGGCGGAAACACCATATATTTT
TRBJ1-1 NA TRBV3-1/TRBV3-2 NA CASSQGSRNTEAFF TGTGCCAGCAGCCAAGGGTCCAGGAACACTGAAGCTTTCTTT
TRBJ2-6 NA TRBV18 NA CASSPSSSGANVLTF TGTGCCAGCTCACCGAGTAGCTCTGGGGCCAACGTCCTGACTTTC
TRBJ2-7 TRBD2 TRBV3-1/TRBV3-2 NA CASSQDLGTSGAYEQYF TGTGCCAGCAGCCAAGATCTGGGGACTAGCGGGGCCTACGAGCAGTACTTC
TRBJ1-2 TRBD1 TRBV29-1 NA CSVEDRTGGLNYGYTF TGCAGCGTTGAAGACAGGACAGGGGGCTTGAACTATGGCTACACCTTC
TRBJ2-3 TRBD2 TRBV30 NA CARTLAGLTQYF TGTGCCAGGACCCTAGCGGGGCTTACGCAGTATTTT
TRBJ2-3 TRBD1 TRBV3-1/TRBV3-2 NA CASSQVRDRVVDTQYF TGTGCCAGCAGCCAAGTCCGGGACAGGGTGGTGGATACGCAGTATTTT
TRBJ2-3 TRBD2 TRBV19 once CASSAGSTSGNTDTQYF TGTGCCAGTAGTGCAGGGAGCACTAGCGGGAACACAGATACGCAGTATTTT
TRBJ2-7 TRBD1 TRBV5-4 NA CASSSGTVRVEQYF TGTGCCAGCAGCTCCGGGACAGTCCGTGTGGAGCAGTACTTC
TRBJ2-2 NA TRBV3-1/TRBV3-2 once CASSQDRGSGELFF TGTGCCAGCAGCCAAGATAGGGGGTCCGGGGAGCTGTTTTTT
TRBJ2-1 TRBD2 TRBV11-3 NA CASSPGGGDEQFF TGTGCCAGCAGCCCGGGGGGTGGGGATGAGCAGTTCTTC
TRBJ1-2 NA TRBV18 NA CASSPPAGSYGYTF TGTGCCAGCTCACCCCCTGCAGGATCCTATGGCTACACCTTC
TRBJ2-7 TRBD2 TRBV29-1 NA CSVELLAGARAGEQYF TGCAGCGTTGAATTGCTAGCGGGAGCTAGAGCCGGCGAGCAGTACTTC
TRBJ2-7 NA TRBV7-9 NA CASSPQVEQYF TGTGCCAGCAGCCCCCAGGTCGAGCAGTACTTC
TRBJ2-2 NA TRBV7-9 NA CASLGQGYGELFF TGTGCCAGCTTAGGCCAGGGGTATGGGGAGCTGTTTTTT
TRBJ1-2 TRBD1 TRBV10-3 once CAISPGQGFGGYTF TGTGCCATCAGCCCGGGACAGGGGTTCGGGGGCTACACCTTC
TRBJ2-7 NA TRBV18 NA CASSPSLAVQYF TGTGCCAGCTCACCCTCTTTGGCGGTGCAGTACTTC
TRBJ2-5 NA TRBV24-1 NA CATSLADTGTQYF TGTGCCACCAGTTTAGCGGATACTGGGACCCAGTACTTC
TRBJ2-7 TRBD1 TRBV30 NA CAWSVQGAWQQYF TGTGCCTGGAGTGTACAGGGGGCTTGGCAGCAGTACTTC
TRBJ2-1 NA TRBV28 NA CASSHRTDYNEQFF TGTGCCAGCAGCCATCGGACAGATTACAATGAGCAGTTCTTC
TRBJ1-1 NA TRBV7-9 NA CASSLDMNTEAFF TGTGCCAGCAGCTTAGACATGAACACTGAAGCTTTCTTT
TRBJ1-5 NA TRBV6-1 NA CASSEWVTTVGNQPQHF TGTGCCAGCAGTGAGTGGGTCACGACAGTAGGCAATCAGCCCCAGCATTTT
TRBJ1-2 NA TRBV2 NA CASSERVQHGYTF TGTGCCAGCAGTGAGAGGGTCCAACATGGCTACACCTTC
TRBJ2-7 NA TRBV4-2 NA CASSQVVGQEEQYF TGTGCCAGCAGCCAAGTGGTGGGACAAGAGGAGCAGTACTTC
TRBJ1-2 NA TRBV6-5 NA CASSSPDSFNYGYTF TGTGCCAGCAGTTCACCGGACAGCTTCAACTATGGCTACACCTTC
TRBJ2-1 TRBD1 TRBV15 NA CATSRAGQGATQFF TGTGCCACCAGCAGAGCGGGACAGGGGGCGACACAGTTCTTC
TRBJ1-5 NA TRBV2 NA CASSYGADNQPQHF TGTGCCAGCAGTTATGGGGCAGATAATCAGCCCCAGCATTTT
TRBJ2-6 NA TRBV7-2 NA CASSWSTGNSGANVLTF TGTGCCAGCAGCTGGTCAACGGGGAACTCTGGGGCCAACGTCCTGACTTTC
TRBJ1-3 NA TRBV11-2 NA CASSLDQASSGNTIYF TGTGCCAGCAGCTTAGATCAGGCCAGCTCTGGAAACACCATATATTTT
TRBJ1-1 TRBD1 TRBV18 NA CASSPGTGGRSAFF TGTGCCAGCTCTCCCGGGACAGGGGGCCGATCTGCTTTCTTT
TRBJ1-5 TRBD1 TRBV27 once CASSLTGGSNQPQHF TGTGCCAGCAGTCTAACAGGGGGGAGCAATCAGCCCCAGCATTTT
TRBJ1-1 NA TRBV5-4 NA CASSLWGRGTEAFF TGTGCCAGCAGCTTATGGGGCCGGGGGACTGAAGCTTTCTTT
TRBJ1-4 NA TRBV5-1 NA CASSLGGGATNEKLFF TGCGCCAGCAGCTTGGGGGGGGGCGCAACTAATGAAAAACTGTTTTTT
TRBJ1-4 NA TRBV3-1/TRBV3-2 NA CASSQDRDNEKLFF TGTGCCAGCAGCCAAGATCGAGATAATGAAAAACTGTTTTTT
TRBJ2-5 NA TRBV19 NA CASSSLYQETQYF TGTGCCAGTAGTTCCCTGTACCAAGAGACCCAGTACTTC
TRBJ2-7 TRBD2 TRBV11-2 NA CASSRTSGSYAHEQYF TGTGCCAGCAGTCGGACTAGCGGGAGTTACGCCCACGAGCAGTACTTC
TRBJ2-1 TRBD2 TRBV7-3 few CASSRWAGVTNNEQFF TGTGCCAGCAGCCGCTGGGCGGGAGTCACTAACAATGAGCAGTTCTTC
TRBJ1-5 TRBD1 TRBV2 NA CASSAPTGYGNQPQHF TGTGCCAGCAGTGCGCCGACAGGGTATGGCAATCAGCCCCAGCATTTT
TRBJ2-7 NA TRBV7-2 NA CASSLGPSYEQYF TGTGCCAGCAGCTTAGGGCCATCCTACGAGCAGTACTTC
TRBJ2-5 TRBD2 TRBV25-1 NA CASGRTSGRDETQYF TGTGCCAGCGGTAGGACTAGCGGGAGAGATGAGACCCAGTACTTC
TRBJ2-2 NA TRBV5-4 many CASSPDSTANTGELFF TGTGCCAGCAGCCCCGACAGTACCGCGAACACCGGGGAGCTGTTTTTT
TRBJ1-6 TRBD1 TRBV30 NA CAWNLDRANSPLHF TGTGCCTGGAACCTCGACAGGGCTAATTCACCCCTCCACTTT
TRBJ1-4 NA TRBV4-1 NA CASSQDPQGLGGPNEKLFF TGCGCCAGCAGCCAAGATCCCCAGGGACTGGGGGGGCCTAATGAAAAACTGTTTTTT
TRBJ2-1 TRBD1 TRBV24-1 NA CATSETGGKDSYNEQFF TGTGCCACCAGTGAAACAGGGGGAAAGGACTCCTACAATGAGCAGTTCTTC
TRBJ1-1 NA TRBV9 NA CASSPSVSQAFF TGTGCCAGCAGCCCGTCGGTGAGCCAAGCTTTCTTT
TRBJ2-7 TRBD2 TRBV9 NA CASSVGLAGSSYEQYF TGTGCCAGCAGCGTAGGACTAGCGGGAAGCTCCTACGAGCAGTACTTC
TRBJ2-2 NA TRBV28 NA CASNRNTGELFF TGTGCCAGCAACAGAAACACCGGGGAGCTGTTTTTT
TRBJ1-1 NA TRBV7-8 NA CASASVRSPEAFF TGTGCCAGCGCCTCGGTCCGGAGTCCCGAAGCTTTCTTT
TRBJ2-3 NA TRBV14 NA CASSQWTGRGTDTQYF TGTGCCAGCAGCCAATGGACTGGCCGGGGCACAGATACGCAGTATTTT